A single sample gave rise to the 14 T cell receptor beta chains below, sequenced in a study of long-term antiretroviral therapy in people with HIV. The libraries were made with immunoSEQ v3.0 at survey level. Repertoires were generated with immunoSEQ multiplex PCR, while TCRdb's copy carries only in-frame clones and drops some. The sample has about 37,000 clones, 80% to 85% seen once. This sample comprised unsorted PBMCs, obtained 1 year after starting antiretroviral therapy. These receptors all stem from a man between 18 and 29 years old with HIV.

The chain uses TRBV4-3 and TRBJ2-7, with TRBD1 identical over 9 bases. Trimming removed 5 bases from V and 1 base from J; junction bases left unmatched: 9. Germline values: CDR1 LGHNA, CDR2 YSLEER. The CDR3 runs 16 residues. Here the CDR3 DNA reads TGCGCCAGCAGCAGCCGGACAGGGGCCCTATCCTACGAGCAGTACTTC. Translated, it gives CASSSRTGALSYEQYF.

The CDR3 nucleotides are TGTGCCAGCAGTGGGACAGGATTCTACGAGCAGTACTTC. It yields the protein CASSGTGFYEQYF. The V gene is TRBV28, the J gene TRBJ2-7, with 8 positions matching TRBD1. From germline, CDR1 is MDHEN and CDR2 SYDVKM. The CDR3 is 13 amino acids. J lost 3 bases, V lost 5 bases, and 3 bases had no gene match.

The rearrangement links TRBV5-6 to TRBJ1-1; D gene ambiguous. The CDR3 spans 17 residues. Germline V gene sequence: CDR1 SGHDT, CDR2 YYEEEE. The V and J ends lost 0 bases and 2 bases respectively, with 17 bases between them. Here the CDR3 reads CASSLVDPGLTNTEAFF. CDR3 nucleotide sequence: TGTGCCAGCAGCTTGGTTGACCCGGGCCTCACTAACACTGAAGCTTTCTTT.

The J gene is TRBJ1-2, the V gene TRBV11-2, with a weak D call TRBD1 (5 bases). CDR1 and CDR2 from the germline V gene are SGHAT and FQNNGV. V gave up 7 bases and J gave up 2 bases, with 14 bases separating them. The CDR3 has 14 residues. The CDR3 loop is CASTLRSGNYGYTF. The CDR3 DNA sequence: TGTGCCAGCACCCTACGGTCAGGGAACTATGGCTACACCTTC.

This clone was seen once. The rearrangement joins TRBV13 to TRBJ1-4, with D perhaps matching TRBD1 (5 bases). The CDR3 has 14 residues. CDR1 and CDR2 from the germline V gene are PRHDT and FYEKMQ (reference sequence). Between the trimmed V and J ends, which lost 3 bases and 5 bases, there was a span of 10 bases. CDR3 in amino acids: CASSFGARNEKLFF. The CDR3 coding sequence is TGTGCCAGCAGCTTTGGGGCCCGAAATGAAAAACTGTTTTTT.

CDR3 in DNA: TGCGCCAGCAGCCAAGGTAGAGGGGGGGCCTACAATGAGCAGTTCTTC. Its translation is CASSQGRGGAYNEQFF. The rearrangement uses TRBV4-1 and TRBJ2-1; tentative D call: TRBD2 (7 bases). Germline V gene sequence: CDR1 MGHRA, CDR2 YSYEKL. The CDR3 length is 16 residues. Trimming left V 1 base short and J 2 bases short, with 12 bases between.

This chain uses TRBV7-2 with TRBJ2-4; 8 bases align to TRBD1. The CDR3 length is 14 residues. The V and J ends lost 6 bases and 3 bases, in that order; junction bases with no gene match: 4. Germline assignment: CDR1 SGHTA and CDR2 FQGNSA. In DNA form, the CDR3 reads TGTGCCAGCAGTCGGACAGGGTTCAAAAACATTCAGTACTTC. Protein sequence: CASSRTGFKNIQYF.

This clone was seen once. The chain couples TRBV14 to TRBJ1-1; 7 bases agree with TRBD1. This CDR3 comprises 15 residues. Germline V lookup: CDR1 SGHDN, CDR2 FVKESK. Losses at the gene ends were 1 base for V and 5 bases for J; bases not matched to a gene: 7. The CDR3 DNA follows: TGTGCCAGCAGCCAAGTTAAGGGGGCACGTACTGAAGCTTTCTTT. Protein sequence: CASSQVKGARTEAFF. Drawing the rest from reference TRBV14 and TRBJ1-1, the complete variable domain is EAGVTQFPSHSVIEKGQTVTLRCDPISGHDNLYWYRRVMGKEIKFLLHFVKESKQDESGMPNNRFLAERTGGTYSTLKVQPAELEDSGVYFCASSQVKGARTEAFFGQGTRLTVV.

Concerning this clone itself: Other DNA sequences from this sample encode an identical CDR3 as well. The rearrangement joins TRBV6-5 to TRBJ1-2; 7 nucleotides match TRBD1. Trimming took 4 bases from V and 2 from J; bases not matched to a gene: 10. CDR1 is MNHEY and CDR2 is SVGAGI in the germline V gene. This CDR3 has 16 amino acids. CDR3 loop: CASSSKSRQGNYGYTF. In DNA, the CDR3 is TGTGCCAGCAGTTCAAAATCTAGACAGGGAAACTATGGCTACACCTTC.

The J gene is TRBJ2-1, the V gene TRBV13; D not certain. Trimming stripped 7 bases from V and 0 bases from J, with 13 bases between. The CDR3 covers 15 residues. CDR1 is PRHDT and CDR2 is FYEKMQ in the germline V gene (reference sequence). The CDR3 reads CASTLGGTSYNEQFF. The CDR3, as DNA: TGTGCCAGCACCCTGGGCGGAACCTCCTACAATGAGCAGTTCTTC.

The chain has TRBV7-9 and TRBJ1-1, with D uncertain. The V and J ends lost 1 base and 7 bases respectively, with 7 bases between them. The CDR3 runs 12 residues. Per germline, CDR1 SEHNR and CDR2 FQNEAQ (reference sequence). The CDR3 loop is CASSLGRSEAFF. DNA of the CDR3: TGTGCCAGCAGCTTAGGACGCAGTGAAGCTTTCTTT.

This CDR3 reads CASSFLARDAVNEQYF. The CDR3 bases are TGTGCCAGCAGCTTTTTGGCCCGGGACGCTGTCAACGAGCAGTACTTC. V gene TRBV7-9 combines with J gene TRBJ2-7; possibly TRBD1 or TRBD2 for D (5 bases each). This CDR3 is 16 amino acids long. The germline V gene has CDR1 SEHNR and CDR2 FQNEAQ (reference sequence). Between the trimmed V and J ends, which lost 3 bases and 5 bases, there was a span of 20 bases. The full variable domain, with the rest looked up from reference TRBV7-9 and TRBJ2-7, is DTGVSQNPRHKITKRGQNVTFRCDPISEHNRLYWYRQTLGQGPEFLTYFQNEAQLEKSRLLSDRFSAERPKGSFSTLEIQRTEQGDSAMYLCASSFLARDAVNEQYFGPGTRLTVT.

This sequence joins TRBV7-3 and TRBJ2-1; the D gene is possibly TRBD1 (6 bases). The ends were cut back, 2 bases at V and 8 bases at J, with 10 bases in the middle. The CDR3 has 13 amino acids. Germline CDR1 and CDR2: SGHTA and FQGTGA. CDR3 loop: CASSLGDTYEQFF. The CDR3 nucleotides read TGTGCCAGCAGCTTAGGGGACACCTATGAGCAGTTCTTC.

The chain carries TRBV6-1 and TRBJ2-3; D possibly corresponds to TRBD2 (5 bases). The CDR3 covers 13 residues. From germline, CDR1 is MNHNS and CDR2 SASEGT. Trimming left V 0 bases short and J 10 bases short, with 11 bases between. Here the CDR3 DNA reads TGTGCCAGCAGTGAAGCGGGCCCCGGGGCGCAGTATTTT. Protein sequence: CASSEAGPGAQYF.